This TCR beta chain was captured by sequencing in a study of cytomegalovirus exposure and HLA in healthy donors. Findings of the study overall: A prior analysis recorded that most TCR beta V segments were productive about 87% or about 30% of the time.

On this clone: Its matching antigen is unknown.

Trimming took 5 bases from V and 0 from J, leaving 11 bases between them. The germline V gene encodes CDR1 KGHSH and CDR2 LQKENI. This CDR3 comprises 15 residues. The PCR employed 60 Vbeta primers together with 13 Jbeta primers. Libraries were prepared by immunoSEQ multiplex PCR; TCRdb keeps only in-frame clonotypes and omits some of them. The data show 140,000 to 150,000 clones, about 82% seen once. This TCR derives from a male donor in good health and CMV-seronegative. Input material: PBMCs. This chain connects TRBV18 to TRBJ2-1, with a tentative D call TRBD1 (6 bases). The CDR3 spells CASSYRVNSYNEQFF. In DNA form, the CDR3 reads TGTGCCAGCTCATACAGGGTAAACTCCTACAATGAGCAGTTCTTC.